The clone carrying this T cell receptor (beta chain) was observed a handful of times. Sequenced material consisted of expressed TCRB transcripts (all of the isolated RNA was reverse transcribed). Repertoires were generated with immunoSEQ multiplex PCR, while TCRdb's copy carries only in-frame clones and drops some. Found here are fewer than 250,000 clones, more than 9% of them singletons; the top ten hold just under 0.035%. Trimming removed 6 bases from V and 4 bases from J; junction bases left unmatched: 5. This CDR3 comprises 13 residues. Germline V gene lookup returns CDR1 SNHLY and CDR2 FYNNEI. The entry originates in a study of beta chain features in type 1 diabetes.

The genes are TRBV2 and TRBJ1-2; 7 nucleotides match TRBD1. This clonotype was obtained from a woman in her late teens or twenties in good health. The source material was naive CD4+ T cells from blood. Written as DNA, the CDR3 is TGTGCCAGCAGAGACGCAGGGGGCTATGGCTACACCTTC. Protein sequence: CASRDAGGYGYTF.